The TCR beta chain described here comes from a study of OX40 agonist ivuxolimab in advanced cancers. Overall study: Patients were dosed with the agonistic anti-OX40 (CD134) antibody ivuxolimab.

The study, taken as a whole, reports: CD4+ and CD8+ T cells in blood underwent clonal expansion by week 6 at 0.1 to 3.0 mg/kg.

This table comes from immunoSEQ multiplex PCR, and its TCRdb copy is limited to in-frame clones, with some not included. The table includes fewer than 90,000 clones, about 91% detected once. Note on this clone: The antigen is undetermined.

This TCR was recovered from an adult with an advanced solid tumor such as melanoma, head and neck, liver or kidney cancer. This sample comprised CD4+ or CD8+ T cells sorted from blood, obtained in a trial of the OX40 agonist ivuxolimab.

The DNA for the CDR3 is TGTGCCAGCGGGGCAGACTCCTACGAGCAGTACTTC. It translates to CASGADSYEQYF. This sequence joins TRBV2 and TRBJ2-7, with D tentatively TRBD1 (5 bases). Germline V gene lookup returns CDR1 SNHLY and CDR2 FYNNEI. The CDR3 is 12 amino acids. V lost 8 bases, J lost 0 bases, and 8 bases lay in between. Complete variable domain (other parts from reference TRBV2 and TRBJ2-7): EPEVTQTPSHQVTQMGQEVILRCVPISNHLYFYWYRQILGQKVEFLVSFYNNEISEKSEIFDDQFSVERPDGSNFTLKIRSTKLEDSAMYFCASGADSYEQYFGPGTRLTVT.